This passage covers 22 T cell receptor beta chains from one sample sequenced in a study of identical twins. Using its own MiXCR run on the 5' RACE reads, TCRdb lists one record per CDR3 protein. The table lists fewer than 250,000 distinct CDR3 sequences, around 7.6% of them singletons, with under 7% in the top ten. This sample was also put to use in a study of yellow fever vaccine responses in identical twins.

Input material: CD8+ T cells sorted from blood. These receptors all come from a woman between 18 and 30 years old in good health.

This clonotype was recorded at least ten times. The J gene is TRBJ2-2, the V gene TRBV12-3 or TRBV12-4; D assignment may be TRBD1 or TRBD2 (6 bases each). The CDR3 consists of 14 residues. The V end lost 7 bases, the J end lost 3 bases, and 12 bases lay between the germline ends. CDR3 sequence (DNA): TGTGCCAGCACTAGGGGGACTGACACCGGGGAGCTGTTTTTT. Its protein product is CASTRGTDTGELFF.

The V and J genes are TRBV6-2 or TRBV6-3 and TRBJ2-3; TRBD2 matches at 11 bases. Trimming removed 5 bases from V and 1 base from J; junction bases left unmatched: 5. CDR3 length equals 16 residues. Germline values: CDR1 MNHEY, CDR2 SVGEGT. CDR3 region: CASSQGTSGRTDTQYF. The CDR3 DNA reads TGTGCCAGCAGTCAAGGGACTAGCGGACGCACAGATACGCAGTATTTT.

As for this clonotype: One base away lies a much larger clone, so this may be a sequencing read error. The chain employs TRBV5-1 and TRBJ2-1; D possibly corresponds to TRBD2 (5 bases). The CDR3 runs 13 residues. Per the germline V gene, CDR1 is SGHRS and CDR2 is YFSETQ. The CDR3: CASILWVGDEQFF. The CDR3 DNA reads TGCGCCAGCATCTTGTGGGTCGGGGATGAGCAGTTCTTC.

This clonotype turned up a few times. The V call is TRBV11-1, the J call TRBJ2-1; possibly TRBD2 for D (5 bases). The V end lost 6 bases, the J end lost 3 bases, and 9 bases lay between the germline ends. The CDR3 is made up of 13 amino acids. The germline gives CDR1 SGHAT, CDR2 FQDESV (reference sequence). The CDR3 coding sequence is TGTGCCAGCAGTCACCGGGACTACAATGAGCAGTTCTTC. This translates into CASSHRDYNEQFF.

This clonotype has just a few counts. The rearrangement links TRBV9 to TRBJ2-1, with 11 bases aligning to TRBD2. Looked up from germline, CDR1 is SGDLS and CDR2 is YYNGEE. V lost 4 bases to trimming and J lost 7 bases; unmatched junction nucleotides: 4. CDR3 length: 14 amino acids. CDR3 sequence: CASSTSGGGNEQFF. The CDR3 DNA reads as TGTGCCAGCAGCACTAGCGGGGGCGGGAATGAGCAGTTCTTC.

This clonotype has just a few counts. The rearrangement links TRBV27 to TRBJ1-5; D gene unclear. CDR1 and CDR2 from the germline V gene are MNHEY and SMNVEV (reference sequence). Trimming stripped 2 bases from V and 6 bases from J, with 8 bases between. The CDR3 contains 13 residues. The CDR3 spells CASSLIGPQPQHF. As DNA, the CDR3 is TGTGCCAGCAGTTTAATTGGGCCTCAGCCCCAGCATTTT.

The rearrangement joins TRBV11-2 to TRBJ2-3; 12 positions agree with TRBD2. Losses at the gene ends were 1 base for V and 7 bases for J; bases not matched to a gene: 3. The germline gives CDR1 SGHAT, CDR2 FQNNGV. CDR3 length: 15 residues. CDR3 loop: CASSLASGGANTQYF. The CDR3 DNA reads TGTGCCAGCAGCTTAGCTAGCGGGGGGGCTAATACGCAGTATTTT.

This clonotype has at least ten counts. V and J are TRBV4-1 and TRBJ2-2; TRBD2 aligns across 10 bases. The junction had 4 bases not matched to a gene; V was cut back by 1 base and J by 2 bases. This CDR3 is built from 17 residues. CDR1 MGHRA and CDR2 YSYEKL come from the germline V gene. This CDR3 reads CASSQGPSGGNTGELFF. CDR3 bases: TGCGCCAGCAGCCAAGGTCCTAGCGGGGGCAACACCGGGGAGCTGTTTTTT.

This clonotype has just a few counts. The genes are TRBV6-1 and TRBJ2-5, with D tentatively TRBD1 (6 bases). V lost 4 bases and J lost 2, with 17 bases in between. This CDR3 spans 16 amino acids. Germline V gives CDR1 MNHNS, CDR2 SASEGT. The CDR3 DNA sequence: TGTGCCAGCAGTGCCTACAGGGTAACGGTACAAGAGACCCAGTACTTC. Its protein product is CASSAYRVTVQETQYF.

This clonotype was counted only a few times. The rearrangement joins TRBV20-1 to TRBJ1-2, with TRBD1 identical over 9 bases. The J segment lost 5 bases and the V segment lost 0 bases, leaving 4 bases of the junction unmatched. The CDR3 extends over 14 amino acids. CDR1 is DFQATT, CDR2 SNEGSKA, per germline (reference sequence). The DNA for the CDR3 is TGCAGTGCTAGAGACCGGGACAGGGAATATGGCTACACCTTC. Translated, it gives CSARDRDREYGYTF.

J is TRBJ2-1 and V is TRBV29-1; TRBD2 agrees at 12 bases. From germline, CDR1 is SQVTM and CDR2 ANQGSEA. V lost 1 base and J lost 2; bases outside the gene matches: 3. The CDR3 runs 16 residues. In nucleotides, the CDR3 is TGCAGCGTTGAAGGCGGACTAGCGGGAACCTACAATGAGCAGTTCTTC. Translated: CSVEGGLAGTYNEQFF.

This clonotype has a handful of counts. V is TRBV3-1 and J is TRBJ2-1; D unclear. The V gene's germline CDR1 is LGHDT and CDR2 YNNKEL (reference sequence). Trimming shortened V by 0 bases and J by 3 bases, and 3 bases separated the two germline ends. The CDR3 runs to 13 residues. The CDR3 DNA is TGTGCCAGCAGCCAAGATTACTACAATGAGCAGTTCTTC. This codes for CASSQDYYNEQFF.

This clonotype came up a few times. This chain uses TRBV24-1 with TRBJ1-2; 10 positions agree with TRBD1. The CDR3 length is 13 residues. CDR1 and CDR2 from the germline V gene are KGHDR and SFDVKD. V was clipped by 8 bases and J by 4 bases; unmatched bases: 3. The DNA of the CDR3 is TGTGCCACCAAGGGACAGGGGTCCTATGGCTACACCTTC. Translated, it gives CATKGQGSYGYTF.

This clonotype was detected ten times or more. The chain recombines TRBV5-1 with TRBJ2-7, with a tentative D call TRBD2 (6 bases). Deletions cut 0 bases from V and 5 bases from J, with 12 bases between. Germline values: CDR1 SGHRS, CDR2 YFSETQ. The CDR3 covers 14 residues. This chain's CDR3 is CASSLVSGTHEQYF. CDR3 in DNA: TGCGCCAGCAGCTTGGTTTCGGGGACTCACGAGCAGTACTTC.

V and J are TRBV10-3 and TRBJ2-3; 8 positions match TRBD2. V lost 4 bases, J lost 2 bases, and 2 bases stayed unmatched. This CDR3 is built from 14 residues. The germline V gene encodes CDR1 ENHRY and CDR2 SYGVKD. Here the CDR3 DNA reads TGTGCCATCAGTGGCGGGAGGAACACAGATACGCAGTATTTT. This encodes CAISGGRNTDTQYF.

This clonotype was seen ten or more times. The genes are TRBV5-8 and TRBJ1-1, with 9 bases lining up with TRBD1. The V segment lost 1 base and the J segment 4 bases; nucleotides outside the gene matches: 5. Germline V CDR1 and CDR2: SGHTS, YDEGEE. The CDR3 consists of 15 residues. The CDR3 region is CASSLSGTGTTEAFF. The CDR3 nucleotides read TGTGCCAGCAGCTTGTCCGGGACAGGGACCACTGAAGCTTTCTTT.

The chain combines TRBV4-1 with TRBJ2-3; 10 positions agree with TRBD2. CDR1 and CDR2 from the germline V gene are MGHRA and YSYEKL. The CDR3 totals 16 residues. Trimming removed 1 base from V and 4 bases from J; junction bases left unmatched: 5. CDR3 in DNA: TGCGCCAGCAGCCAAGTGAGCGGGGGGGCGGCAGATACGCAGTATTTT. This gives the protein CASSQVSGGAADTQYF.

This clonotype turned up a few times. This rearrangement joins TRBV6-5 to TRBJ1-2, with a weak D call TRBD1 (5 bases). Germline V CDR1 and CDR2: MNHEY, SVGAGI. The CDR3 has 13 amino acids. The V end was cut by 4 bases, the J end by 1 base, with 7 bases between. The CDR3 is CASSSTVNYGYTF. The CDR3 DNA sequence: TGTGCCAGCAGTTCGACAGTTAACTATGGCTACACCTTC.

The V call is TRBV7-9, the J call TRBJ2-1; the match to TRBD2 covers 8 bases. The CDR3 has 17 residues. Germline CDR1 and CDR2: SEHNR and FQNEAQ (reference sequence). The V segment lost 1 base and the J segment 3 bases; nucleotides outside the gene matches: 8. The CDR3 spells CASSLGTLAGYYNEQFF. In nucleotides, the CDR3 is TGTGCCAGCAGCTTAGGCACTCTAGCGGGCTACTACAATGAGCAGTTCTTC.

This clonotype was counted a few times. Written as DNA, the CDR3 is TGTGCCAGCAGCTTAGCGAGAGCGGACCCCAGGGAGCAGTTCTTC. Its protein product is CASSLARADPREQFF. V usage is TRBV7-9 and J usage is TRBJ2-1, with D maybe TRBD2 (5 bases). This CDR3 contains 15 residues. V was pared by 0 bases and J by 10 bases, with 16 bases between. Germline V gene lookup returns CDR1 SEHNR and CDR2 FQNEAQ (reference sequence).

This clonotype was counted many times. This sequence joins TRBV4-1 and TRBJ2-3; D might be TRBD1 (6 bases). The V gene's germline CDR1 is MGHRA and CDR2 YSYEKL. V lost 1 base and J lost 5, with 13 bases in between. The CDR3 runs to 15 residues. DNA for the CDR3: TGCGCCAGCAGCCAAGTTGGGGGCCCCGGAGATACGCAGTATTTT. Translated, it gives CASSQVGGPGDTQYF.

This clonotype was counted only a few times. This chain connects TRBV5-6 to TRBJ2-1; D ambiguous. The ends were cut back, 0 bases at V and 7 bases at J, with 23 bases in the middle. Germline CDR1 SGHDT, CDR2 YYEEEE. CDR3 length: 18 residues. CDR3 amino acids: CASSLGVGNPHAFNEQFF. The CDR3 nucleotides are TGTGCCAGCAGCTTGGGCGTCGGCAACCCCCACGCCTTTAATGAGCAGTTCTTC.